The table lists the clone carrying this TCR beta chain with a count of one. This entry belongs to a study of blood T cell repertoires in COVID-19. Study-level background: The United States, Italy and Spain were the sources of the acute and convalescent COVID-19 samples.

TCRdb's table, derived via immunoSEQ multiplex PCR, lists solely in-frame clones and lacks some. The profile shows 200,000 to 250,000 clones, 84% of them singletons. The receptor was derived from a man in his forties or fifties with acute or convalescent COVID-19. What was sequenced was peripheral blood.

The CDR3 sequence: CASSLRLAGGYNEQFF. The CDR3 coding sequence is TGTGCCAGCAGCTTACGACTAGCGGGAGGGTACAATGAGCAGTTCTTC. The chain combines TRBV5-6 with TRBJ2-1, with 14 bases lining up with TRBD2. The CDR3 is 16 residues long. Unmatched junction bases numbered 2, after V lost 2 bases and J lost 4 bases. Germline CDR1 and CDR2: SGHDT and YYEEEE.